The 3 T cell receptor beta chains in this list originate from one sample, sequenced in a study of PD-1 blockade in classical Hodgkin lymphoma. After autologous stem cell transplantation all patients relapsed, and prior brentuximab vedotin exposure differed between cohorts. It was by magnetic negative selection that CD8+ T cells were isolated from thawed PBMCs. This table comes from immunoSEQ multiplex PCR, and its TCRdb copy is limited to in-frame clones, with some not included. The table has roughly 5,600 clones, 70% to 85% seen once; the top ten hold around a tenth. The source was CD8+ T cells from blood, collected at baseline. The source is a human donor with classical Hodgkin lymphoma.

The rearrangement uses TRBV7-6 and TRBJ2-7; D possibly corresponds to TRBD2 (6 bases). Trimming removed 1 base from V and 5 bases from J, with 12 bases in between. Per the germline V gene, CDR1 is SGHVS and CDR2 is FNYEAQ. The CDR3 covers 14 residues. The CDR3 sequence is CASSLVEGPHEQYF. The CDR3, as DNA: TGTGCCAGCAGCTTAGTGGAGGGCCCCCACGAGCAGTACTTC.

The CDR3 sequence: CASSKGSPYSNQPQHF. The CDR3 DNA reads TGTGCCAGTAGTAAAGGATCGCCTTATAGCAATCAGCCCCAGCATTTT. The chain combines TRBV19 with TRBJ1-5, with D hard to call. CDR1 is LNHDA and CDR2 is SQIVND in the germline V gene (reference sequence). Trimming took 4 bases from V and 0 from J, leaving 13 bases between them. The CDR3 is 16 residues long.

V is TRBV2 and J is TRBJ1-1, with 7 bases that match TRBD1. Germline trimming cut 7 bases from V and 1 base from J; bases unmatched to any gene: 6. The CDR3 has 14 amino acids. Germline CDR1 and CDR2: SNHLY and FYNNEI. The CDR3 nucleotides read TGTGCCAGCACCGGGGGACAGACGAACACTGAAGCTTTCTTT. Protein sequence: CASTGGQTNTEAFF.